This T cell receptor beta chain was retrieved from a study of Ad26.COV2.S vaccination and SARS-CoV-2 variants. Study background: Once or twice, 56 days apart, Ad26.COV2.S was delivered intramuscularly.

Treatment given: 15 to 20 received Ad26.COV2.S at low or high dose, single or two shots; about 5 received placebo; per-sample allocation not given. Sampling happened 63 days after the first vaccine or placebo injection. What was given as vaccine was an Ad26 vector encoding Wuhan-strain SARS-CoV-2 spike. Profiling relied on immunoSEQ multiplex PCR, and the TCRdb table lists in-frame clones only, not all of them. Of around 300,000 clones listed, 85% to 90% were seen once; the top ten hold approximately 5%. Study-wide results and caveats: In vaccinated individuals, spike-specific CD8+ and CD4+ T cell responses reportedly displayed substantial breadth.

This clone was detected a few times. Its antigen is as yet unknown. The germline CDR1 and CDR2 sequences are SGDLS and YYNGEE. The V and J ends lost 5 bases and 6 bases respectively, with 18 bases between them. The CDR3 loop spans 15 amino acids. The chain recombines TRBV9 with TRBJ2-1, with a possible D match to TRBD1 (8 bases). The clonotype comes from a person between 18 and 59 years old who received the Ad26.COV2.S COVID-19 vaccine or a placebo. The specimen comprised peripheral blood, sampled in a trial of Ad26.COV2.S vaccine versus placebo. This chain's CDR3 is CASSEGSGTGNEQFF. In nucleotides, the CDR3 is TGTGCCAGCAGTGAGGGAAGCGGGACAGGCAATGAGCAGTTCTTC.